This T cell receptor beta chain was sequenced for a study of blood T cell repertoires in COVID-19. About the study: PBMCs, B-cell-depleted T cells, or T cells were the source of the cDNA or gDNA that made up the material.

There are a few counts of this clone. The CDR3 covers 15 residues. Germline V gene data show CDR1 as ENHRY and CDR2 as SYGVKD. V shed 4 bases, J shed 2 bases, and the junction held 7 bases outside the gene matches. Data came from immunoSEQ multiplex PCR; TCRdb stores just in-frame clones and leaves some out. This repertoire shows 100,000 to 150,000 clones, roughly three quarters found once; its top ten account for less than 2.5%. The source material was peripheral blood. The chain uses TRBV10-3 and TRBJ1-2; 7 nucleotides match TRBD1. This clonotype was sampled from a woman in her 70s with acute or convalescent COVID-19. The CDR3 sequence: CAISGGTASNYGYTF. DNA of the CDR3: TGTGCCATCAGTGGGGGGACAGCCTCGAACTATGGCTACACCTTC.